The 24 T cell receptor beta chains given below trace back to one sample, sequenced in a study of blood T cell repertoires in COVID-19 (dated by TCRdb to the early 2020s). Library preparation was by the immunoSEQ multiplex PCR assay. TCRdb took over this immuneACCESS table, retaining in-frame rearrangements with V and J assigned. Such tables are incomplete; in checked studies, under half of the missing clones stem from an unresolved V gene, and the remainder is unexplained. This sample holds roughly 370,000 clones; 87% were observed only once. About 10% of the sample belongs to the ten largest clones. The sequenced sample was PBMCs or T cells enriched from blood (not recorded which). The source of these receptors is a woman aged 45-60 years who had recovered from COVID-19.

The chain has TRBV7-2 and TRBJ2-2; D ambiguous. The V end was cut by 5 bases, the J end by 4 bases, with 8 bases between. The CDR3 has 13 amino acids. CDR1 and CDR2 (germline): SGHTA, FQGNSA. Here the CDR3 DNA reads TGTGCCAGCAGCCGCCCGGGCACCGGGGAGCTGTTTTTT. It encodes CASSRPGTGELFF.

The chain couples TRBV10-3 to TRBJ1-4, with TRBD1 matching over 9 bases. Germline V gene data show CDR1 as ENHRY and CDR2 as SYGVKD. The length of the CDR3 is 14 residues. V shed 4 bases and J 5 bases; nucleotides not matched to a gene: 2. This CDR3 is CAISGQGGNEKLFF. Here the CDR3 DNA reads TGTGCCATCAGTGGACAGGGGGGGAATGAAAAACTGTTTTTT.

This clone was detected once. The chain carries TRBV11-2 and TRBJ1-1; 9 positions agree with TRBD1. The V gene end was trimmed by 7 bases and the J gene end by 1 base; junction bases not matched to a gene: 7. The CDR3 totals 15 residues. The V gene's germline CDR1 is SGHAT and CDR2 FQNNGV. The CDR3 loop reads CASNSRQGENTEAFF. In nucleotides, the CDR3 is TGTGCCAGCAATTCACGACAGGGGGAGAACACTGAAGCTTTCTTT.

The J gene is TRBJ1-2, the V gene TRBV5-1; maybe TRBD1 (6 bases). V dropped 5 bases and J dropped 0 bases, with 17 bases sitting between them. The CDR3 totals 16 residues. Germline-derived CDR1 and CDR2 are SGHRS and YFSETQ. As DNA, the CDR3 is TGCGCCAGCAGTAAGAGTGCCGGACAGACTAACTATGGCTACACCTTC. It translates to CASSKSAGQTNYGYTF.

This chain links TRBV6-2 or TRBV6-3 with TRBJ2-5, with 10 bases that match TRBD2. This CDR3 is built from 15 residues. Trimming at V came to 5 bases and at J to 1 base, leaving 4 bases not matched to a gene. CDR1 and CDR2 (germline): MNHEY, SVGEGT. For the CDR3, the DNA is TGTGCCAGCAGTCAACTAGCGGGGAGCCAAGAGACCCAGTACTTC. It encodes CASSQLAGSQETQYF.

The V and J genes are TRBV5-1 and TRBJ1-1; tentative D call: TRBD1 (6 bases). Looked up from germline, CDR1 is SGHRS and CDR2 is YFSETQ. V lost 0 bases to trimming and J lost 1 base, with 22 bases between them. The CDR3 totals 19 residues. The CDR3 here is CASSLVGSAGAPGNTEAFF. CDR3 bases: TGCGCCAGCAGCTTGGTGGGGTCGGCGGGGGCGCCGGGGAACACTGAAGCTTTCTTT.

This clone has a single count. This sequence joins TRBV3-1 (or the pseudogene TRBV3-2) and TRBJ1-5, with TRBD1 as a possible D gene (5 bases). Germline loops: CDR1 LGHDT, CDR2 YNNKEL (reference sequence). Trimming removed 5 bases from V and 2 bases from J, with 19 bases in between. CDR3 length: 17 amino acids. The CDR3 region is CASSLRPDIGGNQPQHF. CDR3 coding DNA: TGTGCCAGCAGCTTACGTCCGGACATAGGGGGCAATCAGCCCCAGCATTTT.

This clone was recorded a few times. The chain combines TRBV7-8 with TRBJ1-5; TRBD1 is a possible D gene (6 bases). V was cut by 1 base and J by 7 bases, with 11 bases left in between. This CDR3 region has 14 residues. Germline CDR1 SGHVS, CDR2 FQNEAQ. The CDR3 nucleotides are TGTGCCAGCAGCTTAGGAGGGGGGGGCCAGCCCCAGCATTTT. Its translation is CASSLGGGGQPQHF.

This chain joins TRBV25-1 and TRBJ1-4, with no clear D. CDR1 and CDR2 (germline): MGHDK, SYGVNS. There are 15 residues in the CDR3. Between the trimmed V and J ends, which lost 3 bases and 5 bases, there was a span of 13 bases. CDR3 in DNA: TGTGCCAGCAGTGATAACCCGGCGCGGAATGAAAAACTGTTTTTT. This codes for CASSDNPARNEKLFF.

About this clone: One end of the junction varies from germline; a read error may be responsible. This chain joins TRBV6-5 and TRBJ2-1; 10 bases agree with TRBD2. CDR3 length: 15 residues. Germline CDR1 MNHEY, CDR2 SVGAGI. In DNA form, the CDR3 reads TGTGTCAGCAAAGCTAGCGGGAGCTCCTACAATGAGCAGTTCTTC. It is translated as CVSKASGSSYNEQFF.

To note about this clone: Relative to the germline gene, one junction end is altered; a read error may explain this. This sequence joins TRBV12-3 or TRBV12-4 and TRBJ2-1; 8 positions agree with TRBD2. This CDR3 region has 12 residues. The CDR3, as DNA: TGTGCCAGCAGCGAGAGAGGCGGGGGGTCCCTCTTC. It encodes CASSERGGGSLF.

The chain recombines TRBV7-2 with TRBJ1-2, with TRBD1 identical over 7 bases. Germline values: CDR1 SGHTA, CDR2 FQGNSA. The J segment lost 4 bases and the V segment lost 4 bases, leaving 3 bases of the junction unmatched. The CDR3 sequence is 13 residues long. CDR3 in amino acids: CASSSTGFYGYTF. In DNA form, the CDR3 reads TGTGCCAGCAGCTCGACAGGGTTCTATGGCTACACCTTC.

The V and J genes are TRBV3-1 (or the pseudogene TRBV3-2) and TRBJ1-1, with D hard to call. Germline-derived CDR1 and CDR2 are LGHDT and YNNKEL (reference sequence). The length of the CDR3 is 16 residues. Between the trimmed V and J ends, which lost 0 bases and 2 bases, there was a span of 13 bases. CDR3 protein: CASSQDGSRRNTEAFF. DNA of the CDR3: TGTGCCAGCAGCCAAGATGGGAGCCGGAGAAACACTGAAGCTTTCTTT.

The rearrangement joins TRBV2 to TRBJ2-1, with 7 bases matching TRBD2. Germline CDR1 SNHLY, CDR2 FYNNEI. Trimming removed 4 bases from V and 15 bases from J; junction bases left unmatched: 9. CDR3 length: 12 residues. CDR3 DNA sequence: TGTGCCAGCAGTGCGGGAGGCTCTGCGGGGTTCTTC. It codes for CASSAGGSAGFF. Full variable domain (missing parts from reference TRBV2 and TRBJ2-1): EPEVTQTPSHQVTQMGQEVILRCVPISNHLYFYWYRQILGQKVEFLVSFYNNEISEKSEIFDDQFSVERPDGSNFTLKIRSTKLEDSAMYFCASSAGGSAGFFGPGTRLTVL.

This chain joins TRBV27 and TRBJ2-1, with TRBD2 identical over 12 bases. The CDR3 contains 14 residues. CDR1 MNHEY and CDR2 SMNVEV come from the germline V gene (reference sequence). V gave up 5 bases and J gave up 9 bases; unmatched junction bases: 5. CDR3 sequence: CASSVLAGGLEQFF. The DNA for the CDR3 is TGTGCCAGCAGTGTGCTAGCGGGGGGGCTTGAGCAGTTCTTC.

The V and J genes are TRBV5-6 and TRBJ1-1, with 10 bases lining up with TRBD1. After removal of 2 bases from V and 3 bases from J, the junction contained 4 bases not matched to a gene. Looked up from germline, CDR1 is SGHDT and CDR2 is YYEEEE. CDR3 size: 15 residues. This CDR3 reads CASSLPGTGDTEAFF. As DNA, the CDR3 is TGTGCCAGCAGCTTACCCGGGACAGGGGACACTGAAGCTTTCTTT.

The chain couples TRBV6-5 to TRBJ1-3; D remains unclear. Germline-derived CDR1 and CDR2 are MNHEY and SVGAGI. V lost 0 bases, J lost 2 bases, and 11 bases lay in between. This CDR3 comprises 16 residues. CDR3 nucleotide sequence: TGTGCCAGCAGTTACTCGAACAGTCGTACTGGAAACACCATATATTTT. Translating it yields CASSYSNSRTGNTIYF.

Only a few counts were recorded for this clone. The chain links TRBV6-4 to TRBJ2-3; 9 bases are shared with TRBD2. Looked up from germline, CDR1 is MRHNA and CDR2 is SNTAGT. V was clipped by 2 bases and J by 4 bases; unmatched bases: 4. The CDR3 consists of 15 residues. The CDR3 sequence: CASSDRAGGPDTQYF. CDR3 DNA: TGTGCCAGCAGTGACAGAGCGGGGGGACCAGATACGCAGTATTTT.

On this clone: Its ends do not fully match the called genes, so a read error is possible. The chain links TRBV19 to TRBJ2-4, with 8 bases fitting TRBD1. Germline V gene sequence: CDR1 LNHDA, CDR2 SQIVND (reference sequence). This CDR3 has 16 residues. As DNA, the CDR3 is TGTGCCAGTAGCATAGGACAGGGCTTAGCCAAAAACATTCAGTACTTC. The encoded protein is CASSIGQGLAKNIQYF.

This rearrangement joins TRBV4-1 to TRBJ2-3; 9 bases map to TRBD2. Germline trimming cut 5 bases from V and 0 bases from J; bases unmatched to any gene: 3. The germline gives CDR1 MGHRA, CDR2 YSYEKL. CDR3 length: 15 residues. The CDR3 loop is CASSSSGVSTDTQYF. CDR3 bases: TGCGCCAGCAGCTCTAGCGGGGTTAGCACAGATACGCAGTATTTT.

CDR3: CASSSRGGYQPQHF. The CDR3 nucleotides are TGTGCCAGCAGCTCTCGAGGGGGCTATCAGCCCCAGCATTTT. The rearrangement joins TRBV7-2 to TRBJ1-5, with 7 bases matching TRBD1. This CDR3 spans 14 amino acids. J lost 5 bases, V lost 4 bases, and 5 bases had no gene match. Germline V gene data show CDR1 as SGHTA and CDR2 as FQGNSA.

This chain joins TRBV4-3 and TRBJ2-3; D is uncertain. Germline V gene data show CDR1 as LGHNA and CDR2 as YSLEER. V lost 0 bases to trimming and J lost 2 bases, with 9 bases between them. This CDR3 has 15 amino acids. CDR3 DNA sequence: TGCGCCAGCAGCCAAGAATATGCAGTCACAGATACGCAGTATTTT. It yields the protein CASSQEYAVTDTQYF.

In its sample, this clone was seen once. V usage is TRBV9 and J usage is TRBJ1-1; TRBD1 matches at 7 bases. Germline assignment: CDR1 SGDLS and CDR2 YYNGEE. V shed 3 bases, J shed 0 bases, and the junction held 5 bases outside the gene matches. This CDR3 spans 15 amino acids. The CDR3 loop reads CASSAEQGLNTEAFF. DNA of the CDR3: TGTGCCAGCAGCGCAGAACAGGGGTTGAACACTGAAGCTTTCTTT.

In its sample, this clone was seen a few times. V usage is TRBV11-2 and J usage is TRBJ1-3; 8 nucleotides align to TRBD1. This CDR3 has 16 amino acids. Germline lookup yields CDR1 SGHAT and CDR2 FQNNGV. The V segment lost 3 bases and the J segment 0 bases; nucleotides outside the gene matches: 4. The CDR3 DNA reads TGTGCCAGCAGCTTTCCGGGACAGGACTCTGGAAACACCATATATTTT. It translates to CASSFPGQDSGNTIYF.